A single sample is the source of the 27 T cell receptor beta chains below, sequenced in a study of vaccination and CD4 T cells after COVID-19. The treatment here: approximately nine-day PBMC culture with coronavirus spike peptide pools or control peptides (ViraFEST assay). At the Johns Hopkins FTIC core, DNA taken from cultured CD4+ T cells was sequenced by way of the Oncomine TCR Beta short-read assay. TCRdb re-analysed the PCR reads in MiXCR, keeping a single row per CDR3 protein. Here the sample spans several thousand distinct CDR3 sequences, around 49% being singletons. The antigens for these receptors are not known. The sequencing sample was made of CD4+ T cells from blood, cultured in vitro. Receptors were obtained from a human donor who had recovered from COVID-19.

The rearrangement uses TRBV7-9 and TRBJ2-6; D is possibly TRBD1 (5 bases). The CDR3 has 20 amino acids. Deletions cut 3 bases from V and 0 bases from J, with 21 bases between. Germline CDR1 SEHNR, CDR2 FQNEAQ (reference sequence). CDR3 bases: TGTGCCAGCAGCTTCGGGTCAGGGCCTCATTTACTCTCTGGGGCCAACGTCCTGACTTTC. Translation gives CASSFGSGPHLLSGANVLTF.

The rearrangement links TRBV5-4 to TRBJ1-2, with D perhaps matching TRBD1 (5 bases). CDR3 length: 15 amino acids. Germline assignment: CDR1 SGHNT and CDR2 YYREEE (reference sequence). The V gene lost 0 bases and the J gene lost 3 bases, with 12 bases spanning the gap. The CDR3, as DNA: TGTGCCAGCAGCTTGGGGCTCAGGGAGCACTATGGCTACACCTTC. It specifies CASSLGLREHYGYTF. Together with reference TRBV5-4 and TRBJ1-2, the CDR3 gives the full variable domain: ETGVTQSPTHLIKTRGQQVTLRCSSQSGHNTVSWYQQALGQGPQFIFQYYREEENGRGNFPPRFSGLQFPNYSSELNVNALELDDSALYLCASSLGLREHYGYTFGSGTRLTVV.

J is TRBJ1-5 and V is TRBV20-1, with D perhaps TRBD1 (6 bases). CDR1 and CDR2 (germline): DFQATT, SNEGSKA (reference sequence). The V end lost 2 bases, the J end lost 0 bases, and 11 bases lay between the germline ends. The CDR3 spans 15 residues. This CDR3 reads CSARRTADSNQPQHF. CDR3 coding DNA: TGCAGTGCTAGACGGACAGCCGATAGCAATCAGCCCCAGCATTTT.

The chain couples TRBV5-8 to TRBJ2-5; D possibly matches TRBD1 or TRBD2 (5 bases each). The CDR3 is made up of 15 amino acids. V lost 1 base and J lost 9, with 19 bases in between. Germline CDR1 is SGHTS and CDR2 is YDEGEE. This CDR3 is CASSLWGRGPVSQYF. CDR3 nucleotides: TGTGCCAGCAGCTTGTGGGGCCGGGGCCCGGTTTCCCAGTACTTC.

The gene calls are TRBV2 and TRBJ1-1; 10 bases line up with TRBD1. CDR1 is SNHLY and CDR2 is FYNNEI in the germline V gene. This CDR3 has 14 residues. V gave up 8 bases and J gave up 10 bases; unmatched junction bases: 13. For the CDR3, the DNA is TGTGCCAGCGTGTGGGGACAGGGGTTCTCTGGAGCTTTCTTT. This encodes CASVWGQGFSGAFF.

The rearrangement links TRBV7-6 to TRBJ2-3; TRBD2 is a possible D gene (6 bases). V lost 5 bases and J lost 8, with 17 bases in between. This CDR3 contains 14 residues. Per germline, CDR1 SGHVS and CDR2 FNYEAQ. As DNA, the CDR3 is TGTGCCAGCAGCGTCCAGGGCGGGACGGGTACGCAGTATTTT. Translated, it gives CASSVQGGTGTQYF.

This sequence joins TRBV20-1 and TRBJ1-6; 7 bases map to TRBD1. Germline values: CDR1 DFQATT, CDR2 SNEGSKA (reference sequence). V trimming: 3 bases; J trimming: 5 bases; junction bases outside the gene matches: 4. This CDR3 spans 14 amino acids. The CDR3 nucleotides are TGCAGTGCTAGGGGACAGCCGGATAATTCACCCCTCCACTTT. Translating gives CSARGQPDNSPLHF.

The chain carries TRBV7-6 and TRBJ2-3, with unresolved D. V was trimmed by 5 bases and J by 5 bases, leaving 11 bases between them. CDR3 length equals 13 residues. CDR1 and CDR2 from the germline V gene are SGHVS and FNYEAQ. The CDR3 DNA is TGTGCCAGCAGCCAAAATCTCGGAGATACGCAGTATTTT. This codes for CASSQNLGDTQYF.

This chain joins TRBV11-2 and TRBJ2-7; no definite D call. V gave up 3 bases and J gave up 1 base, with 10 bases separating them. Germline CDR1 SGHAT, CDR2 FQNNGV. The CDR3 sequence is 14 residues long. The chain's CDR3 is CASSFPVLSYEQYF. In DNA, the CDR3 is TGTGCCAGCAGCTTCCCCGTCCTTTCCTACGAGCAGTACTTC. Full variable domain (missing parts from reference TRBV11-2 and TRBJ2-7): EAGVAQSPRYKIIEKRQSVAFWCNPISGHATLYWYQQILGQGPKLLIQFQNNGVVDDSQLPKDRFSAERLKGVDSTLKIQPAKLEDSAVYLCASSFPVLSYEQYFGPGTRLTVT.

The rearrangement joins TRBV7-2 to TRBJ2-7; 7 positions match TRBD1. The CDR3 contains 15 residues. Unmatched junction bases numbered 5, after V lost 1 base and J lost 2 bases. Germline V lookup: CDR1 SGHTA, CDR2 FQGNSA. The CDR3 DNA sequence: TGTGCCAGCAGCTTAGGCCGGACAGGACCCTACGAGCAGTACTTC. It yields the protein CASSLGRTGPYEQYF.

The chain couples TRBV20-1 to TRBJ2-2, with 7 bases fitting TRBD1. Trimming cost V 5 bases and J 4 bases; bases outside gene matches: 10. The CDR3 sequence is 15 residues long. The germline V gene encodes CDR1 DFQATT and CDR2 SNEGSKA (reference sequence). The CDR3 DNA reads as TGCAGTGCTGAGAGGGGGCTGGGCGGCACCGGGGAGCTGTTTTTT. This sequence encodes CSAERGLGGTGELFF.

This clonotype was picked up a small number of times. The J gene is TRBJ1-5, the V gene TRBV6-1; TRBD1 is a possible D gene (5 bases). CDR1 is MNHNS and CDR2 is SASEGT in the germline V gene. Trimming removed 8 bases at V and 0 bases at J, with 14 bases between. The CDR3 runs to 15 residues. This CDR3 is CASGAGGNSNQPQHF. Here the CDR3 DNA reads TGTGCCAGCGGGGCGGGGGGAAATAGCAATCAGCCCCAGCATTTT.

The rearrangement uses TRBV11-3 and TRBJ1-1; 8 bases line up with TRBD1. V lost 8 bases and J lost 4; bases outside the gene matches: 6. Germline CDR1 reads SGHNT; CDR2 reads YENEEA. The CDR3 is 13 amino acids. CDR3 DNA: TGTGCCAGCTCAATAACAGGGGGCACTGAAGCTTTCTTT. Translation gives CASSITGGTEAFF.

The V call is TRBV25-1, the J call TRBJ2-1; no firm D call. Germline V CDR1 and CDR2: MGHDK, SYGVNS. There are 13 residues in the CDR3. V gave up 6 bases and J gave up 6 bases, with 12 bases separating them. CDR3 sequence (DNA): TGTGCCAGCAGCCTAAATGTTCTCAATGAGCAGTTCTTC. This translates into CASSLNVLNEQFF.

This chain's CDR3 is CSAKGAGVALQQYF. The CDR3 coding sequence is TGCAGTGCTAAAGGGGCGGGAGTAGCGCTTCAGCAGTACTTC. The chain recombines TRBV20-1 with TRBJ2-7; TRBD2 matches 7 bases. CDR3 size: 14 residues. V lost 4 bases, J lost 8 bases, and 14 bases stayed unmatched. Looked up from germline, CDR1 is DFQATT and CDR2 is SNEGSKA (reference sequence).

This clonotype appeared a few times. This chain joins TRBV20-1 and TRBJ1-1, with D perhaps matching TRBD1 (5 bases). The V gene lost 0 bases and the J gene lost 0 bases, with 20 bases spanning the gap. The CDR3 totals 18 residues. CDR1 and CDR2 from the germline V gene are DFQATT and SNEGSKA (reference sequence). The CDR3 region has the DNA TGCAGTGCTAGAGATCTAAGTCATGACAGAACCTTGAACACTGAAGCTTTCTTT. It encodes CSARDLSHDRTLNTEAFF.

The genes are TRBV6-2 or TRBV6-3 and TRBJ1-6; 8 nucleotides agree with TRBD1. The germline gives CDR1 MNHEY, CDR2 SVGEGT. The length of the CDR3 is 15 residues. Trimming took 6 bases from V and 6 from J; bases not matched to a gene: 7. The CDR3 DNA is TGTGCCAGCAGCCGGGACAGGAGTGTTAATTCACCCCTCCACTTT. Protein product: CASSRDRSVNSPLHF.

The chain employs TRBV2 and TRBJ1-5, with D unclear. Germline assignment: CDR1 SNHLY and CDR2 FYNNEI. This CDR3 comprises 14 residues. V lost 8 bases and J 5 bases, leaving 16 bases between the germline ends. The CDR3 spells CASATNSLDQPQHF. The DNA for the CDR3 is TGTGCCAGCGCCACTAATTCCCTCGATCAGCCCCAGCATTTT.

The CDR3 here is CASSFSGGPLETQYF. In nucleotides, the CDR3 is TGCGCCAGCAGCTTTTCGGGGGGCCCGCTAGAGACCCAGTACTTC. The chain combines TRBV5-1 with TRBJ2-5; D is perhaps TRBD2 (7 bases). V was shortened by 2 bases and J by 4 bases, with 15 bases between the two germline ends. The CDR3 loop spans 15 amino acids. Germline V gene lookup returns CDR1 SGHRS and CDR2 YFSETQ.

This clonotype turned up a few times. The gene calls are TRBV10-3 and TRBJ2-1, with 10 bases aligning to TRBD2. This CDR3 is 17 amino acids long. V dropped 0 bases and J dropped 9; count of bases not matched to a gene: 11. Germline V CDR1 and CDR2: ENHRY, SYGVKD. The CDR3, as DNA: TGTGCCATCAGTGAGTCGGCTAGCGGGGGTGATCCGTCTGAGCAGTTCTTC. The encoded protein is CAISESASGGDPSEQFF.

This chain links TRBV5-1 with TRBJ2-4; D not certain. The CDR3 sequence is 17 residues long. Trimming took 0 bases from V and 1 from J, leaving 14 bases between them. Germline CDR1 reads SGHRS; CDR2 reads YFSETQ. The CDR3 spells CASSLGTVRFAKNIQYF. The CDR3 nucleotides read TGCGCCAGCAGCTTGGGGACCGTGCGGTTCGCCAAAAACATTCAGTACTTC. Using reference TRBV5-1 and TRBJ2-4 for the parts outside the CDR3, the full variable domain is KAGVTQTPRYLIKTRGQQVTLSCSPISGHRSVSWYQQTPGQGLQFLFEYFSETQRNKGNFPGRFSGRQFSNSRSEMNVSTLELGDSALYLCASSLGTVRFAKNIQYFGAGTRLSVL.

Only a few counts were recorded for this clonotype. V usage is TRBV19 and J usage is TRBJ1-5, with a weak D call TRBD1 (5 bases). CDR1 and CDR2 (germline): LNHDA, SQIVND (reference sequence). Trimming pared 3 bases from V and 0 bases from J, leaving 21 bases between. The CDR3 is 19 amino acids. As DNA, the CDR3 is TGTGCCAGTAGTATTAACTTATGGGACCAGGAGTATAGCAATCAGCCCCAGCATTTT. It is translated as CASSINLWDQEYSNQPQHF.

CDR3 loop: CSARGGPDTQYF. DNA for the CDR3: TGCAGTGCTAGGGGGGGGCCAGATACGCAGTATTTT. The rearrangement uses TRBV20-1 and TRBJ2-3, with D possibly being TRBD2 (7 bases). There are 12 residues in the CDR3. Deletions cut 3 bases from V and 4 bases from J, with 8 bases between. CDR1 and CDR2 (germline): DFQATT, SNEGSKA (reference sequence).

The chain carries TRBV11-3 and TRBJ2-1; TRBD2 matches 10 bases. V was clipped by 5 bases and J by 3 bases; unmatched bases: 10. Germline V CDR1 and CDR2: SGHNT, YENEEA. The CDR3 runs to 17 residues. CDR3 sequence (DNA): TGTGCCAGCAGCCAGGGACTAGCGAGCGGATACTACAATGAGCAGTTCTTC. It codes for CASSQGLASGYYNEQFF.

This clonotype was detected a few times. The rearrangement joins TRBV12-3 or TRBV12-4 to TRBJ2-2, with a tentative D call TRBD1 (5 bases). Trimming left V 4 bases short and J 3 bases short, with 9 bases between. CDR3 length equals 14 residues. The CDR3, as DNA: TGTGCCAGCAGTTGGACACGACACACCGGGGAGCTGTTTTTT. Its protein is CASSWTRHTGELFF.

Regarding this clonotype: The junction differs from germline at one of its ends, possibly a read error. The gene calls are TRBV20-1 and TRBJ2-1; D remains ambiguous. The CDR3 totals 12 residues. Germline V CDR1 and CDR2: DFQATT, SNEGSKA (reference sequence). DNA of the CDR3: TGCAGTGCTAGATCCCCCCCGGGCCTAAAGCACTTC. Translated, it gives CSARSPPGLKHF.

This chain uses TRBV24-1 with TRBJ2-3; 8 bases are shared with TRBD1. There are 14 residues in the CDR3. Germline lookup yields CDR1 KGHDR and CDR2 SFDVKD. The J segment lost 4 bases and the V segment lost 6 bases, leaving 5 bases of the junction unmatched. CDR3 in DNA: TGTGCCACCAGTCGGACAGGGAGCGCAGATACGCAGTATTTT. As protein: CATSRTGSADTQYF.